A selection of T cell receptor beta chains follows, all from one sample in a study of shared clonotypes between healthy human individuals. Using immunoSEQ multiplex PCR, the repertoire was profiled, and TCRdb retains in-frame clones only, with some absent. The profile covers a few million clones, with roughly 93% appearing a single time and 0.39% taken by the ten largest. Sequencing was performed on naive CD4+ T cells from PBMCs. The receptors shown here come from a man aged 18 to 30 in good health. Some clones in this sample may be carry-over from other donors' samples. Both conserved end residues are part of each CDR3. Fields, in order: clone size, D gene, V gene, J gene, CDR3 protein, CDR3 DNA. The D gene is left open where the match is weak. Clone size is not always given. Where it is, it says once, few, many or a class for expanded clones.

NA	TRBD1	TRBV29-1	TRBJ1-1	CSVRGQPHTEAFF	TGCAGCGTGCGGGGACAGCCTCACACTGAAGCTTTCTTT
once	NA	TRBV7-9	TRBJ1-5	CASSLAGDIHQPQHF	TGTGCCAGCAGCTTAGCGGGGGACATACATCAGCCCCAGCATTTT
NA	NA	TRBV5-1	TRBJ2-1	CASSLLAPPRVPHNEQFF	TGCGCCAGCAGCTTGTTAGCCCCCCCCAGGGTACCACACAATGAGCAGTTCTTC
once	NA	TRBV5-6	TRBJ1-1	CASSSGPRFDAFF	TGTGCCAGCAGCTCTGGACCCCGCTTCGACGCTTTCTTT
NA	TRBD2	TRBV7-2	TRBJ2-2	CASSPLPGGRASGELFF	TGTGCCAGCAGCCCACTCCCTGGCGGGAGGGCCTCTGGGGAGCTGTTTTTT
NA	TRBD1	TRBV19	TRBJ1-1	CASSMKSNRGPNTEAFF	TGTGCCAGTAGTATGAAATCCAACAGGGGCCCTAACACTGAAGCTTTCTTT
NA	NA	TRBV6-5	TRBJ1-1	CASSYSQELNTEAFF	TGTGCCAGCAGTTACTCGCAGGAGTTGAACACTGAAGCTTTCTTT
NA	TRBD1	TRBV6-5	TRBJ2-5	CASSLTGGEWETQYF	TGTGCCAGCAGCTTGACAGGGGGCGAGTGGGAGACCCAGTACTTC
NA	NA	TRBV4-3	TRBJ2-3	CASSQDRGRDTQYF	TGCGCCAGCAGCCAAGACCGGGGGCGAGATACGCAGTATTTT
NA	NA	TRBV25-1	TRBJ1-1	CASSDRGGRWDTEAFF	TGTGCCAGCAGTGATCGGGGGGGAAGGTGGGACACTGAAGCTTTCTTT
NA	NA	TRBV7-2	TRBJ2-7	CASSPTHSSYEQYF	TGTGCCAGCAGCCCAACTCATAGCTCCTACGAGCAGTACTTC
NA	TRBD2	TRBV27	TRBJ2-7	CASSFLAGGSYEQYF	TGTGCCAGCAGTTTCCTAGCGGGAGGTTCCTACGAGCAGTACTTC
NA	NA	TRBV15	TRBJ2-2	CATSRSDLPVNTGELFF	TGTGCCACCAGCCGTAGCGACTTGCCAGTGAACACCGGGGAGCTGTTTTTT
NA	TRBD1	TRBV27	TRBJ1-3	CASPFKTPISGQVGHNTIYF	TGTGCCAGCCCATTTAAGACACCTATTTCGGGACAGGTGGGACACAACACCATATATTTT
NA	NA	TRBV5-1	TRBJ1-2	CASSLVVGRGYTF	TGCGCCAGCAGCTTGGTAGTGGGTAGAGGCTACACCTTC
NA	TRBD2	TRBV6-5	TRBJ2-1	CASRPGTSVYNEQFF	TGTGCCAGCAGACCCGGGACTAGCGTTTACAATGAGCAGTTCTTC
NA	TRBD1	TRBV6-5	TRBJ1-1	CASRRTGRITEAFF	TGTGCCAGCAGGCGGACAGGGAGGATCACTGAAGCTTTCTTT
NA	NA	TRBV4-1	TRBJ2-2	CASSQERGRGNTGELFF	TGCGCCAGCAGCCAAGAAAGAGGCAGGGGGAACACCGGGGAGCTGTTTTTT
few	TRBD1	TRBV30	TRBJ1-5	CAWSRTGTGREPQHF	TGTGCCTGGAGTCGAACCGGGACAGGCCGGGAGCCCCAGCATTTT
NA	NA	TRBV7-2	TRBJ1-3	CASRAGPGNTIYF	TGTGCCAGCAGGGCAGGGCCCGGAAACACCATATATTTT
NA	TRBD1	TRBV28	TRBJ2-4	CASVGQGRWRNIQYF	TGTGCCAGCGTCGGACAGGGAAGATGGAGAAACATTCAGTACTTC
NA	TRBD1	TRBV5-6	TRBJ1-2	CASSFRGQGIYGYTF	TGTGCCAGCAGCTTTAGGGGACAGGGGATCTATGGCTACACCTTC